These 2 T cell receptor beta chains share one sample of origin, sequenced in a study of blood T cell repertoires in COVID-19. Repertoires were generated with immunoSEQ multiplex PCR, while TCRdb's copy carries only in-frame clones and drops some. Of some 190,000 clones listed, 88% are singletons. Sequenced material: peripheral blood. The receptor source for this set is a man aged 18 to 30 with active or convalescent COVID-19.

This chain's CDR3 is CASSLRLAGDEQFF. The CDR3 region has the DNA TGTGCCAGCAGTTTACGGCTAGCGGGAGATGAGCAGTTCTTC. V is TRBV27 and J is TRBJ2-1, with 10 positions matching TRBD2. Germline trimming cut 2 bases from V and 8 bases from J; bases unmatched to any gene: 3. The germline V gene has CDR1 MNHEY and CDR2 SMNVEV (reference sequence). This CDR3 has 14 amino acids.

The chain joins TRBV5-6 to TRBJ2-5; D might be TRBD2 (6 bases). This CDR3 comprises 15 residues. V dropped 7 bases and J dropped 4 bases, with 20 bases sitting between them. In germline, CDR1 is SGHDT, CDR2 YYEEEE. The CDR3 DNA reads as TGTGCCAGCCATCGGACGGGGGAGGCCCGAGAGACCCAGTACTTC. Residues: CASHRTGEARETQYF.